These 28 T cell receptor beta chains came from one sample sequenced in a study of CXCR3-negative and CXCR3-positive naive CD8 T cells (dated by TCRdb to 2018 to 2020). For these TCRs, the target antigens are not known. Results the study describes overall, beyond this receptor: Compared with CXCR3-negative naive cells, CXCR3-positive naive cells had TRB CDR3s with higher hydrophobicity (lower Kidera factor 4), lower energy, and higher strength and volume indices.

Sequenced using a NextSeq 550. The Human TCR Profiling Kit (MiLaboratory) was used to make UMI-labeled 5' RACE TRB cDNA libraries. TCRdb reprocessed the reads and assigns one entry to each CDR3 protein sequence, leaving out DNA. This sample's listing comprises tens of thousands of distinct CDR3 sequences. The biggest ten clones account for under 0.95% of the sample. Specimen: naive CXCR3+ CD8+ T cells from blood. In light of the paper, this sample's cell subset or site label describes: CD45RO-CCR7+CD27+CD95- naive CD8+ T cells expressing CXCR3 (TNR3+). Receptor source: a human donor in good health. Some clones in this sample may be carry-over from other donors' samples.

V and J are TRBV28 and TRBJ2-5; absent DNA, TCRdb's TRBD1 call cannot be checked. Looked up from germline, CDR1 is MDHEN and CDR2 is SYDVKM. The length of the CDR3 is 14 residues. The CDR3 sequence is CASSLDSVEETQYF.

V and J are TRBV15 and TRBJ2-2. CDR3 length: 13 residues. Germline V CDR1 and CDR2: LNHNV, YYDKDF (reference sequence). The CDR3 sequence is CATSTTNTGELFF.

The chain couples TRBV4-2 to TRBJ2-2. Germline V gene lookup returns CDR1 LGHNA and CDR2 YNFKEQ. CDR3 length: 15 amino acids. CDR3 region: CASSQEASDTGELFF.

The J gene is TRBJ2-2, the V gene TRBV7-2; TCRdb lists TRBD2, though no DNA is available to test this call. This CDR3 has 19 amino acids. Germline V lookup: CDR1 SGHTA, CDR2 FQGNSA. The CDR3 reads CASSLAATSILANTGELFF. Drawing the rest from reference TRBV7-2 and TRBJ2-2, the complete variable domain is GAGVSQSPSNKVTEKGKDVELRCDPISGHTALYWYRQSLGQGLEFLIYFQGNSAPDKSGLPSDRFSAERTGGSVSTLTIQRTQQEDSAVYLCASSLAATSILANTGELFFGEGSRLTVL.

This chain connects TRBV28 to TRBJ2-5. Germline CDR1 MDHEN, CDR2 SYDVKM. The CDR3 spans 14 residues. CDR3 residues: CASSSVKEMETQYF.

This chain uses TRBV4-3 with TRBJ2-7. CDR3 length: 15 amino acids. Germline CDR1 LGHNA, CDR2 YSLEER. CDR3 loop: CASSQVNTVSYEQYF.

The chain has TRBV5-1 and TRBJ2-2. Germline V lookup: CDR1 SGHRS, CDR2 YFSETQ. This CDR3 is 12 amino acids long. CDR3 loop: CASSFSTGELFF.

The chain combines TRBV3-1 with TRBJ1-2; TCRdb designates TRBD1, a call that cannot be tested without DNA. Germline V gene sequence: CDR1 LGHDT, CDR2 YNNKEL (reference sequence). The CDR3 is made up of 16 amino acids. CDR3 in amino acids: CASSQDTGTGESGYTF.

V and J are TRBV9 and TRBJ2-7; the D gene TCRdb calls, TRBD2, cannot be checked with no DNA. CDR1 is SGDLS and CDR2 is YYNGEE in the germline V gene. The CDR3 sequence is 15 residues long. The CDR3 reads CASSLHYSGSREQYF.

V usage is TRBV27 and J usage is TRBJ2-5; TCRdb designates TRBD1, a call that cannot be tested without DNA. The CDR3 runs to 14 residues. CDR1 MNHEY and CDR2 SMNVEV come from the germline V gene (reference sequence). This CDR3 is CASSFGGQQETQYF.

The J gene is TRBJ2-2, the V gene TRBV6-6. The CDR3 is 14 residues long. The V gene's germline CDR1 is MNHNY and CDR2 SVGAGI (reference sequence). This CDR3 reads CASSLGADTGELFF.

The CDR3 spells CASRKTGLDEQYF. The V gene is TRBV12-3 or TRBV12-4, the J gene TRBJ2-7; absent DNA, TCRdb's TRBD1 call cannot be checked. CDR3 length: 13 amino acids.

V usage is TRBV3-1 and J usage is TRBJ1-2. The germline V gene has CDR1 LGHDT and CDR2 YNNKEL (reference sequence). This CDR3 contains 16 residues. CDR3 loop: CASSQDGSDDTEGYTF.

The V gene is TRBV29-1, the J gene TRBJ2-5; TCRdb's D gene call, TRBD2, goes unchecked for lack of DNA. CDR1 is SQVTM, CDR2 ANQGSEA, per germline. The CDR3 consists of 14 residues. CDR3 residues: CSGGPVDLEETQYF.

V usage is TRBV7-6 and J usage is TRBJ1-2; TCRdb calls TRBD1, which cannot be checked without DNA. Looked up from germline, CDR1 is SGHVS and CDR2 is FNYEAQ. The CDR3 has 14 residues. CDR3 amino acids: CASSPHTGVGGYTF. Supplemented by reference TRBV7-6 and TRBJ1-2, the full variable domain reads GAGVSQSPRYKVTKRGQDVALRCDPISGHVSLYWYRQALGQGPEFLTYFNYEAQQDKSGLPNDRFSAERPEGSISTLTIQRTEQRDSAMYRCASSPHTGVGGYTFGSGTRLTVV.

CDR3 loop: CASSESTDTQYF. The V gene is TRBV5-1, the J gene TRBJ2-3. The CDR3 consists of 12 residues. Per germline, CDR1 SGHRS and CDR2 YFSETQ.

This rearrangement joins TRBV3-1 to TRBJ2-5; without DNA, the TCRdb call of TRBD2 cannot be checked. The V gene's germline CDR1 is LGHDT and CDR2 YNNKEL (reference sequence). The CDR3 is 16 amino acids. CDR3 region: CASSLLAGGFQETQYF.

The V call is TRBV4-1, the J call TRBJ2-7; checking the TCRdb D call of TRBD2 is not possible without DNA. This CDR3 has 15 amino acids. CDR1 is MGHRA, CDR2 YSYEKL, per germline. CDR3 protein: CASSQGTSGSDEQYF.

The CDR3: CASSLEGTELFF. This chain connects TRBV5-1 to TRBJ2-2; the TCRdb D gene call, TRBD1, has no DNA to confirm it. The CDR3 consists of 12 residues. CDR1 and CDR2 from the germline V gene are SGHRS and YFSETQ. Looking up the rest from reference TRBV5-1 and TRBJ2-2 gives the full variable domain: KAGVTQTPRYLIKTRGQQVTLSCSPISGHRSVSWYQQTPGQGLQFLFEYFSETQRNKGNFPGRFSGRQFSNSRSEMNVSTLELGDSALYLCASSLEGTELFFGEGSRLTVL.

The CDR3 loop reads CSVTPKAGGSYNEQFF. The rearrangement joins TRBV29-1 to TRBJ2-1; as DNA is missing, the TRBD2 call by TCRdb cannot be tested. Germline V gene data show CDR1 as SQVTM and CDR2 as ANQGSEA. This CDR3 spans 16 amino acids.

V and J are TRBV29-1 and TRBJ2-7; the D call from TCRdb, TRBD1, cannot be confirmed without DNA. In germline, CDR1 is SQVTM, CDR2 ANQGSEA. There are 13 residues in the CDR3. The CDR3 protein is CSVGAGVTYEQYF.

The rearrangement joins TRBV14 to TRBJ2-5. Germline assignment: CDR1 SGHDN and CDR2 FVKESK. The CDR3 sequence is 16 residues long. The CDR3 region is CASSQDDSAYQETQYF.

V is TRBV28 and J is TRBJ2-3; the TCRdb call, TRBD2, lacks DNA for checking. Germline-derived CDR1 and CDR2 are MDHEN and SYDVKM. This CDR3 spans 17 amino acids. The CDR3 loop reads CASSPAQGPPVPDTQYF.

The rearrangement joins TRBV7-9 to TRBJ2-5. The CDR3 is 17 residues long. The germline V gene has CDR1 SEHNR and CDR2 FQNEAQ (reference sequence). The CDR3 sequence is CASSLRRTQGSEETQYF.

The chain recombines TRBV21-1 with TRBJ1-4. TRBV21-1 is given as a pseudogene. This CDR3 region has 15 residues. CDR3 in amino acids: CASSKETQRNEKLFF.

V gene TRBV9 combines with J gene TRBJ2-3; there is no DNA to check the TCRdb D call of TRBD2. Germline CDR1 reads SGDLS; CDR2 reads YYNGEE. The CDR3 loop spans 18 amino acids. CDR3 region: CASSVKIGTSGSTDTQYF.

The chain has TRBV29-1 and TRBJ2-7; the D call from TCRdb, TRBD1, cannot be confirmed without DNA. Germline V gene sequence: CDR1 SQVTM, CDR2 ANQGSEA. The CDR3 is 12 residues long. Here the CDR3 reads CSVAPGAYEQYF.

The rearrangement uses TRBV28 and TRBJ2-7; TCRdb proposes TRBD1, but this gene call is untestable without DNA. The CDR3 loop spans 13 amino acids. Looked up from germline, CDR1 is MDHEN and CDR2 is SYDVKM. CDR3 sequence: CASSYTGSYEQYF.